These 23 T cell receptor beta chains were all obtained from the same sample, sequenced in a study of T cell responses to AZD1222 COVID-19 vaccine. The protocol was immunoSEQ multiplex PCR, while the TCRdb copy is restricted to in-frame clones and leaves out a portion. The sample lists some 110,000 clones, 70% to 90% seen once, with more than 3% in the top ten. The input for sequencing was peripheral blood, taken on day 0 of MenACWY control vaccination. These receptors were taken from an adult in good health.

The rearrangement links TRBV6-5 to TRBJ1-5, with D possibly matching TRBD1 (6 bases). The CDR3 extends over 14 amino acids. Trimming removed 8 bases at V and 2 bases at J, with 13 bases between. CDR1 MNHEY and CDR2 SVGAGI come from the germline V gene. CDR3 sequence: CASPAPGGNQPQHF. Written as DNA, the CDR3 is TGTGCCAGCCCTGCACCAGGGGGCAATCAGCCCCAGCATTTT.

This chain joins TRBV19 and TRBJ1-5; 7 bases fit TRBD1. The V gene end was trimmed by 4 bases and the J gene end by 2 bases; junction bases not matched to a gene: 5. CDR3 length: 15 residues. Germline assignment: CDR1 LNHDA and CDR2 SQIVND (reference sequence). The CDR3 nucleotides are TGTGCCAGTAGTAAAGGGGGCCGGGGCAATCAGCCCCAGCATTTT. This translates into CASSKGGRGNQPQHF.

CDR3 nucleotides: TGTGCCAGCAGCTTAGATTCAGGGGGCGAACAGCCCCAGCATTTT. It is translated as CASSLDSGGEQPQHF. The chain joins TRBV11-2 to TRBJ1-5, with 8 bases fitting TRBD1. This CDR3 spans 15 amino acids. V lost 0 bases, J lost 7 bases, and 5 bases stayed unmatched. The germline gives CDR1 SGHAT, CDR2 FQNNGV.

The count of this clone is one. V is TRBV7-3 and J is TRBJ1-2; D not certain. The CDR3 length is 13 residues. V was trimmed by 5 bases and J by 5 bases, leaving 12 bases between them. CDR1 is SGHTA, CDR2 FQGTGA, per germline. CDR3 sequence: CASSPGPGYGYTF. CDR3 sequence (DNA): TGTGCCAGCAGCCCCGGCCCGGGATATGGCTACACCTTC. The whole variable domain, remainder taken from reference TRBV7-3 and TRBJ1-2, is GAGVSQTPSNKVTEKGKYVELRCDPISGHTALYWYRQSLGQGPEFLIYFQGTGAADDSGLPNDRFFAVRPEGSVSTLKIQRTERGDSAVYLCASSPGPGYGYTFGSGTRLTVV.

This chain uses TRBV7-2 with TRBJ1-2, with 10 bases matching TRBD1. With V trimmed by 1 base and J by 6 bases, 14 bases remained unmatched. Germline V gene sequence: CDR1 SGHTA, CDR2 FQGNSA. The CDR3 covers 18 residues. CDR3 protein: CASSLGRGGTGAQDGYTF. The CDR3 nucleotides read TGTGCCAGCAGCTTAGGGAGAGGCGGGACAGGGGCGCAAGATGGCTACACCTTC.

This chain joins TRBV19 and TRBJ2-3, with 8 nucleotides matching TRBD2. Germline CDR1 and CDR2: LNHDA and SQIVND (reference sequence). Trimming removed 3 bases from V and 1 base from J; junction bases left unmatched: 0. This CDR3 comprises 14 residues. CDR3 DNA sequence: TGTGCCAGTAGTATCGGGGGGGGCACAGATACGCAGTATTTT. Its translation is CASSIGGGTDTQYF.

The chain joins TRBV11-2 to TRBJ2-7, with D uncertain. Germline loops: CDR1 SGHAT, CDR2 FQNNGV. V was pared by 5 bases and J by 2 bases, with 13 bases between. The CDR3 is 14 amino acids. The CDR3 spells CASSHRRGTYEQYF. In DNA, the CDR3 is TGTGCCAGCAGCCATCGTCGTGGCACCTACGAGCAGTACTTC.

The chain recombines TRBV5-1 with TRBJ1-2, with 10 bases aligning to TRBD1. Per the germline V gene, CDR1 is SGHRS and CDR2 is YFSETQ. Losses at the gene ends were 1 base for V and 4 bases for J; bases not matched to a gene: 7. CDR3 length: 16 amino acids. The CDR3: CASSLYAGDRGYGYTF. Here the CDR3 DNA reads TGCGCCAGCAGCTTGTACGCCGGGGACAGGGGCTATGGCTACACCTTC.

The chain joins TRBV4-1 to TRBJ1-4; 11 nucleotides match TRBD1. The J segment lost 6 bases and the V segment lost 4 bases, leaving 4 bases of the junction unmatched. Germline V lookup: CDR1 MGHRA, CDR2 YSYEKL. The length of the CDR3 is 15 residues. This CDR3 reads CASSLGQGADEKLFF. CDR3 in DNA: TGCGCCAGCAGCCTCGGACAGGGGGCCGATGAAAAACTGTTTTTT.

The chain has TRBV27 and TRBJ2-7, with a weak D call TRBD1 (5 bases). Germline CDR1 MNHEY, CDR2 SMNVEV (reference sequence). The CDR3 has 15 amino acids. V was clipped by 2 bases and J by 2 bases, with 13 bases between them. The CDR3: CASSLRGEWAYEQYF. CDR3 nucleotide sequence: TGTGCCAGCAGTTTAAGGGGCGAATGGGCCTACGAGCAGTACTTC.

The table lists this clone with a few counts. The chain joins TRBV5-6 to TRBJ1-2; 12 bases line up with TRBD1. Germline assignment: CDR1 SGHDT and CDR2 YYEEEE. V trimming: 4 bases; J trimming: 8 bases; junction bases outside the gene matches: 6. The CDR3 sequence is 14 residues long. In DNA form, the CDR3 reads TGTGCCAGCAGCCCGTACGGGACAGGGGGCGGCTACACCTTC. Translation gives CASSPYGTGGGYTF.

Here the CDR3 DNA reads TGTGCCACCGGACAGGGGGCGAGGGAGACCCAGTACTTC. It is translated as CATGQGARETQYF. The chain uses TRBV24-1 and TRBJ2-5, with TRBD1 identical over 11 bases. The CDR3 is made up of 13 amino acids. The germline V gene encodes CDR1 KGHDR and CDR2 SFDVKD. V lost 9 bases and J lost 5; bases outside the gene matches: 4.

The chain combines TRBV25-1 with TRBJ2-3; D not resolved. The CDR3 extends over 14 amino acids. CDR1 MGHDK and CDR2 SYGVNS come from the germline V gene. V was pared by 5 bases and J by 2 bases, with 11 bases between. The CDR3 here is CASSRRYSTDTQYF. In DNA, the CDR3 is TGTGCCAGCAGTAGGCGGTATTCCACAGATACGCAGTATTTT.

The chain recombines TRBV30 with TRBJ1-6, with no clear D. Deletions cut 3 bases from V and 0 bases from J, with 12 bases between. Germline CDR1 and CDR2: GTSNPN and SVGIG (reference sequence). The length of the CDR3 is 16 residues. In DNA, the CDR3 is TGTGCCTGGAGAGACCGTCAAAGCTCCTATAATTCACCCCTCCACTTT. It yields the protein CAWRDRQSSYNSPLHF.

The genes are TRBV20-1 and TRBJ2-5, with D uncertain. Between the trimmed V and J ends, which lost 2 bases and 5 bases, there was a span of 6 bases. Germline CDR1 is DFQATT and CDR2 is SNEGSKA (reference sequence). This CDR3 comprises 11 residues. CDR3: CSARLGETQYF. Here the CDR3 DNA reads TGCAGTGCTAGATTGGGGGAGACCCAGTACTTC.

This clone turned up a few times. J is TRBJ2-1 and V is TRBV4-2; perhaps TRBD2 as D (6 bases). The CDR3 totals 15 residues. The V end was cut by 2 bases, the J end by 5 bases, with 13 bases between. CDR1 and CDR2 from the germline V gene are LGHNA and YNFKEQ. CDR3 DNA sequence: TGTGCCAGCAGCCAAATCCGGGACTTTAACAATGAGCAGTTCTTC. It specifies CASSQIRDFNNEQFF.

The CDR3 region has the DNA TGTGCCAGCTCACGCGGGGTTAGCTCCTACAATGAGCAGTTCTTC. Residues: CASSRGVSSYNEQFF. The genes are TRBV18 and TRBJ2-1; the D gene is possibly TRBD2 (6 bases). Germline CDR1 is KGHSH and CDR2 is LQKENI. V lost 4 bases to trimming and J lost 0 bases, with 10 bases between them. The CDR3 covers 15 residues.

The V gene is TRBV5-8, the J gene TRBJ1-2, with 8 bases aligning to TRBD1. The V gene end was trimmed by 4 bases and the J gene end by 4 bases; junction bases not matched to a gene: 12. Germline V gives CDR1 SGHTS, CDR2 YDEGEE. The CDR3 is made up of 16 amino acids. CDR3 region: CASSQDRESLPYGYTF. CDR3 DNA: TGTGCCAGCAGCCAGGACAGGGAATCCCTACCCTATGGCTACACCTTC.

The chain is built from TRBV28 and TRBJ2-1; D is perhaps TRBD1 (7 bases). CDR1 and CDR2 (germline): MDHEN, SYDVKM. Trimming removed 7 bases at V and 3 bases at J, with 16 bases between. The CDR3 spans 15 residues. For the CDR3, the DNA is TGTGCCAGCAAGAAGGAGGGGGCGTTCTACAATGAGCAGTTCTTC. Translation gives CASKKEGAFYNEQFF.

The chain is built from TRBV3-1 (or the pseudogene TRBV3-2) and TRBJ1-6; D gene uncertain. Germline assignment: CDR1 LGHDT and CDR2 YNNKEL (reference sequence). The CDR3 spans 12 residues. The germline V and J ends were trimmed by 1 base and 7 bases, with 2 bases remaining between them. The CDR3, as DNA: TGTGCCAGCAGCCAAGGGAATTCACCCCTCCACTTT. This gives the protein CASSQGNSPLHF.

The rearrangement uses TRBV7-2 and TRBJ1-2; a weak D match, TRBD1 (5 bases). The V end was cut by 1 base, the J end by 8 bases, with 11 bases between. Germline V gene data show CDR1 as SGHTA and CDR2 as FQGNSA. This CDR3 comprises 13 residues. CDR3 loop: CASSLVREAGYTF. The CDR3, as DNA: TGTGCCAGCAGCTTAGTCAGGGAGGCAGGCTACACCTTC.

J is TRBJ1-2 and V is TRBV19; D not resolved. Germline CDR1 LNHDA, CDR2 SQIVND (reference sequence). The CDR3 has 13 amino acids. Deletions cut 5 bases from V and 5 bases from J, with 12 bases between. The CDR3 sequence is CASSPTDDYGYTF. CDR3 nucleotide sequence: TGTGCCAGTAGTCCCACAGACGATTATGGCTACACCTTC.

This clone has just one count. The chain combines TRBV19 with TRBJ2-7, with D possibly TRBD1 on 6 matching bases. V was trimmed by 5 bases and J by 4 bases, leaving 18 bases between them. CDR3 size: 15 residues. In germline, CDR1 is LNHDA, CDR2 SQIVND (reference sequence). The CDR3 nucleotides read TGTGCCAGTAGTGAGGGACAATCGGTTCGGTACGAGCAGTACTTC. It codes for CASSEGQSVRYEQYF.